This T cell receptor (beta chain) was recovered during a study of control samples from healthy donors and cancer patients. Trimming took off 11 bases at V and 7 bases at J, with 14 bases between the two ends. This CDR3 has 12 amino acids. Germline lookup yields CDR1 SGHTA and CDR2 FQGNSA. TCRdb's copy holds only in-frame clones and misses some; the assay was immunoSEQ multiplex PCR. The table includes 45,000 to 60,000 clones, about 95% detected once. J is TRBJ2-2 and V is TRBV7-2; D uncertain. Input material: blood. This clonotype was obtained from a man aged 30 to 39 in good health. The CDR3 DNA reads TGTGCCTTATACCTAGACGGCGGGGAGCTGTTTTTT. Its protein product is CALYLDGGELFF. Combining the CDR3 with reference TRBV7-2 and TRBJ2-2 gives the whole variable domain GAGVSQSPSNKVTEKGKDVELRCDPISGHTALYWYRQSLGQGLEFLIYFQGNSAPDKSGLPSDRFSAERTGGSVSTLTIQRTQQEDSAVYLCALYLDGGELFFGEGSRLTVL.